The source of this TCR beta chain is a study of shared clonotypes between healthy human individuals. Produced via immunoSEQ multiplex PCR; TCRdb's table is partial and in-frame only. This table holds around 200,000 clones, approximately 60% found once. This clone was seen only a few times. The antigen remains undetermined. General study points: In this cohort, only blood was sampled, and tissue repertoires likely differ. Non-shared clonotypes had lower generation probabilities than those shared by all four donors. The study drew on few donors, limiting represented genetic and exposure-history diversity. Generally, estimated richness proved larger in naive subsets than it did in memory subsets.

The junction had 15 bases not matched to a gene; V was cut back by 6 bases and J by 4 bases. The CDR3 is made up of 16 amino acids. Looked up from germline, CDR1 is MNHEY and CDR2 is SMNVEV (reference sequence). The TCR was taken from a man aged 30 to 39 in good health. This chain joins TRBV27 and TRBJ2-7; TRBD1 agrees at 7 bases. The specimen was memory CD4+ T cells sorted from blood. The subset was: CD45RA-negative fraction. The CDR3 loop reads CASSRNRGLWGYEQYF. The CDR3 bases are TGTGCCAGCAGCCGAAACAGGGGCCTTTGGGGGTACGAGCAGTACTTC.